This entry lists 9 T cell receptor beta chains sequenced from one sample in a study of OX40 agonist ivuxolimab in advanced cancers. Here immunoSEQ multiplex PCR was the method, and the copy in TCRdb shows in-frame clones only, minus some. Counted here are some 21,000 clones, about 83% occurring once; the ten biggest clones make up approximately 20%. The sequences come from CD4+ or CD8+ T cells sorted from blood, collected in a trial of the OX40 agonist ivuxolimab. The receptor source for this set is an adult with an advanced solid tumor such as melanoma, head and neck, liver or kidney cancer.

The table lists this clone with a few counts. This rearrangement joins TRBV19 to TRBJ2-2; possible D gene TRBD1, 5 bases. The CDR3 contains 16 residues. V was cut by 3 bases and J by 6 bases, with 17 bases left in between. The germline V gene has CDR1 LNHDA and CDR2 SQIVND (reference sequence). CDR3 bases: TGTGCCAGTAGTATTATGGGCCAGGGTTACTCCGGGGAGCTGTTTTTT. Amino acids: CASSIMGQGYSGELFF.

V usage is TRBV7-3 and J usage is TRBJ2-1; D is undetermined. In germline, CDR1 is SGHTA, CDR2 FQGTGA. The CDR3 runs to 13 residues. With 1 base removed from V and 8 bases from J, the gap between germline ends came to 9 bases. Written as DNA, the CDR3 is TGTGCCAGCAGCTTAATATTGGGTCATGAGCAGTTCTTC. Its translation is CASSLILGHEQFF. Supplemented by reference TRBV7-3 and TRBJ2-1, the full variable domain reads GAGVSQTPSNKVTEKGKYVELRCDPISGHTALYWYRQSLGQGPEFLIYFQGTGAADDSGLPNDRFFAVRPEGSVSTLKIQRTERGDSAVYLCASSLILGHEQFFGPGTRLTVL.

Here the CDR3 reads CASSSPISDNEQFF. The DNA for the CDR3 is TGTGCCAGCAGTTCCCCTATTAGTGACAATGAGCAGTTCTTC. This chain uses TRBV6-5 with TRBJ2-1; D is unresolved. Trimming stripped 4 bases from V and 5 bases from J, with 12 bases between. CDR3 length: 14 residues. The germline V gene has CDR1 MNHEY and CDR2 SVGAGI.

The V gene is TRBV7-2, the J gene TRBJ2-1; the D gene is possibly TRBD1 (6 bases). Germline CDR1 is SGHTA and CDR2 is FQGNSA. The CDR3 loop spans 17 amino acids. Deletions cut 5 bases from V and 4 bases from J, with 21 bases between. The CDR3 sequence: CASSPGGRAERYNEQFF. For the CDR3, the DNA is TGTGCCAGCAGCCCTGGGGGCAGGGCGGAAAGGTACAATGAGCAGTTCTTC.

CDR3 DNA sequence: TGTGCCAGCACCTCATCTGACGCTTTACCTCCCCACGAGCAGTACTTC. Encoded protein: CASTSSDALPPHEQYF. The V and J genes are TRBV25-1 and TRBJ2-7; D is uncertain. The CDR3 runs 16 residues. The V and J ends lost 7 bases and 5 bases respectively, with 24 bases between them. Germline loops: CDR1 MGHDK, CDR2 SYGVNS.

The chain is built from TRBV19 and TRBJ1-4, with 7 nucleotides matching TRBD1. The CDR3 is 17 residues long. The V gene end was trimmed by 6 bases and the J gene end by 4 bases; junction bases not matched to a gene: 14. The V gene's germline CDR1 is LNHDA and CDR2 SQIVND (reference sequence). The CDR3 DNA sequence: TGTGCCAGTAGAGAACCGGGACAGATCTTTATTAATGAAAAACTGTTTTTT. Translation gives CASREPGQIFINEKLFF.

The sample holds a few counts of this clone. This chain uses TRBV4-2 with TRBJ1-5; TRBD1 matches 7 bases. The ends lost 4 bases at V and 4 bases at J; junction bases unmatched: 4. The length of the CDR3 is 14 residues. Germline CDR1 is LGHNA and CDR2 is YNFKEQ. CDR3 nucleotides: TGTGCCAGCAGCCTCGACAGGGTTAATCAGCCCCAGCATTTT. This codes for CASSLDRVNQPQHF.

This chain links TRBV21-1 with TRBJ1-2. TRBV21-1 is described as a pseudogene. CDR3 length equals 15 residues. The CDR3 loop is CASSKGVVDGYGYTF. CDR3 in DNA: TGTGCCAGCAGCAAAGGTGTTGTGGATGGCTATGGCTACACCTTC.

The rearrangement links TRBV10-3 to TRBJ2-1, with D perhaps TRBD2 (6 bases). The CDR3 extends over 14 amino acids. Trimming removed 8 bases at V and 6 bases at J, with 17 bases between. Germline V gene data show CDR1 as ENHRY and CDR2 as SYGVKD. CDR3: CAISSSRDFNEQFF. In DNA, the CDR3 is TGTGCCATCTCGTCTTCCCGGGACTTCAATGAGCAGTTCTTC.